What follows are 10 T cell receptor beta chains derived from one specimen sequenced in a study of blood T cell repertoires in COVID-19. The repertoire was sequenced with immunoSEQ multiplex PCR; TCRdb's copy has only in-frame clones and lacks some. The sample has tens of thousands of clones, 80% to 95% seen once. Sequenced: peripheral blood. The receptor set was obtained from a human donor in a cohort sampled during active COVID-19.

V is TRBV27 and J is TRBJ1-2; D ambiguous. Between the trimmed V and J ends, which lost 2 bases and 3 bases, there was a span of 10 bases. Germline assignment: CDR1 MNHEY and CDR2 SMNVEV (reference sequence). This CDR3 spans 14 amino acids. CDR3 residues: CASSLDVEDYGYTF. DNA for the CDR3: TGTGCCAGCAGTTTAGATGTGGAGGACTATGGCTACACCTTC.

The chain links TRBV9 to TRBJ1-5; a weak D match, TRBD1 (6 bases). The CDR3 is made up of 15 amino acids. Germline lookup yields CDR1 SGDLS and CDR2 YYNGEE. Between the trimmed V and J ends, which lost 3 bases and 5 bases, there was a span of 15 bases. Here the CDR3 DNA reads TGTGCCAGCAGCGCCCAGGGGTATGGGGATCAGCCCCAGCATTTT. This encodes CASSAQGYGDQPQHF.

This chain uses TRBV6-6 with TRBJ2-3, with TRBD2 matching over 9 bases. The V gene end was trimmed by 6 bases and the J gene end by 5 bases; junction bases not matched to a gene: 12. Germline V gene data show CDR1 as MNHNY and CDR2 as SVGAGI (reference sequence). The CDR3 sequence is 16 residues long. CDR3 sequence reads: CASSPEGAGGQDTQYF. CDR3 nucleotide sequence: TGTGCCAGCAGCCCCGAGGGCGCGGGAGGGCAAGATACGCAGTATTTT.

As DNA, the CDR3 is TGTGCCAGCAGCTTCCCTAGGCAGGGGGCGAGCGGCTACACCTTC. It is translated as CASSFPRQGASGYTF. This chain joins TRBV7-9 and TRBJ1-2, with 8 bases identical to TRBD1. After removal of 3 bases from V and 8 bases from J, the junction contained 11 bases not matched to a gene. CDR1 and CDR2 (germline): SEHNR, FQNEAQ (reference sequence). The CDR3 sequence is 15 residues long.

The V and J genes are TRBV5-6 and TRBJ1-5; D might be TRBD1 (6 bases). V lost 0 bases, J lost 7 bases, and 11 bases lay in between. The CDR3 runs to 14 residues. The V gene's germline CDR1 is SGHDT and CDR2 YYEEEE. CDR3 in DNA: TGTGCCAGCAGCTTGGGATCTCAGGGGCAGCCCCAGCATTTT. This sequence encodes CASSLGSQGQPQHF. Looking up the rest from reference TRBV5-6 and TRBJ1-5 gives the full variable domain: DAGVTQSPTHLIKTRGQQVTLRCSPKSGHDTVSWYQQALGQGPQFIFQYYEEEERQRGNFPDRFSGHQFPNYSSELNVNALLLGDSALYLCASSLGSQGQPQHFGDGTRLSIL.

V gene TRBV7-8 combines with J gene TRBJ2-3; TRBD2 aligns across 15 bases. The V gene's germline CDR1 is SGHVS and CDR2 FQNEAQ. V trimming: 5 bases; J trimming: 8 bases; junction bases outside the gene matches: 14. CDR3 length: 18 amino acids. The CDR3 nucleotides read TGTGCCAGCAGCACCCGGACTAGCGGGGGGGCAACGCTCACTACGCAGTATTTT. It specifies CASSTRTSGGATLTTQYF.

The V call is TRBV18, the J call TRBJ2-5; a possible D gene is TRBD2 (5 bases). The germline V and J ends were trimmed by 3 bases and 11 bases, with 13 bases remaining between them. The CDR3 totals 12 residues. Germline V gives CDR1 KGHSH, CDR2 LQKENI. The CDR3 DNA follows: TGTGCCAGCTCACCTCCGGGGATGGGGCAGTACTTC. Protein sequence: CASSPPGMGQYF. Together with reference TRBV18 and TRBJ2-5, the CDR3 gives the full variable domain: NAGVMQNPRHLVRRRGQEARLRCSPMKGHSHVYWYRQLPEEGLKFMVYLQKENIIDESGMPKERFSAEFPKEGPSILRIQQVVRGDSAAYFCASSPPGMGQYFGPGTRLLVL.

This clone has only one observation. CDR3 in amino acids: CASKGVTETQYF. The DNA for the CDR3 is TGTGCCAGCAAAGGGGTAACGGAGACCCAGTACTTC. The chain joins TRBV2 to TRBJ2-5; tentative D call: TRBD1 (5 bases). Germline CDR1 and CDR2: SNHLY and FYNNEI. Trimming shortened V by 7 bases and J by 5 bases, and 11 bases separated the two germline ends. This CDR3 contains 12 residues. Supplemented by reference TRBV2 and TRBJ2-5, the full variable domain reads EPEVTQTPSHQVTQMGQEVILRCVPISNHLYFYWYRQILGQKVEFLVSFYNNEISEKSEIFDDQFSVERPDGSNFTLKIRSTKLEDSAMYFCASKGVTETQYFGPGTRLLVL.

The chain couples TRBV7-2 to TRBJ2-7; D is uncertain. The CDR3 has 15 residues. CDR1 SGHTA and CDR2 FQGNSA come from the germline V gene. Trimming removed 5 bases from V and 5 bases from J, with 19 bases in between. The CDR3 DNA follows: TGTGCCAGCAGCCCACCGCCGGTAGCTGAAGACGAGCAGTACTTC. Its translation: CASSPPPVAEDEQYF.

The V gene is TRBV19, the J gene TRBJ2-7; 9 bases fit TRBD1. Germline V CDR1 and CDR2: LNHDA, SQIVND (reference sequence). Unmatched junction bases numbered 5, after V lost 5 bases and J lost 3 bases. This CDR3 spans 14 amino acids. CDR3 region: CASSFRTGDYEQYF. The CDR3 DNA follows: TGTGCCAGTAGTTTCAGGACAGGGGACTACGAGCAGTACTTC.